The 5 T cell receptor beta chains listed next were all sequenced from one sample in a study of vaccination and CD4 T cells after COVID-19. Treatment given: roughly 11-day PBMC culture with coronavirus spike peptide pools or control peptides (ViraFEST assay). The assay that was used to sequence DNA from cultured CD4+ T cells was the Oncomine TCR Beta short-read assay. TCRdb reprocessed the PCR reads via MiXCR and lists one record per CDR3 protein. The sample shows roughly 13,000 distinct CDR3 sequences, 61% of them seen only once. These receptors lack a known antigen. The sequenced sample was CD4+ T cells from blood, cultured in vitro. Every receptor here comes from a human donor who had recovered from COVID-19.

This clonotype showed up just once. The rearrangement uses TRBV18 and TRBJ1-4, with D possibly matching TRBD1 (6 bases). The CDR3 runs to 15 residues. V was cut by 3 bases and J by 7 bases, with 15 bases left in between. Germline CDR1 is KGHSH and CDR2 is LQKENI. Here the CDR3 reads CASSPGAGASEKLFF. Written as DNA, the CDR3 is TGTGCCAGCTCACCGGGGGCGGGGGCGAGTGAAAAACTGTTTTTT. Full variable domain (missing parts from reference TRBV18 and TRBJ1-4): NAGVMQNPRHLVRRRGQEARLRCSPMKGHSHVYWYRQLPEEGLKFMVYLQKENIIDESGMPKERFSAEFPKEGPSILRIQQVVRGDSAAYFCASSPGAGASEKLFFGSGTQLSVL.

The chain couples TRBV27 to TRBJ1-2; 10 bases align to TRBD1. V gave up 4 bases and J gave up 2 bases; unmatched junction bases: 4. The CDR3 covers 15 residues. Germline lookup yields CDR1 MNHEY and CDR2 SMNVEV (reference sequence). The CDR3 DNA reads TGTGCCAGCAGTTCACGACAGGGGGCAAACTATGGCTACACCTTC. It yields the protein CASSSRQGANYGYTF.

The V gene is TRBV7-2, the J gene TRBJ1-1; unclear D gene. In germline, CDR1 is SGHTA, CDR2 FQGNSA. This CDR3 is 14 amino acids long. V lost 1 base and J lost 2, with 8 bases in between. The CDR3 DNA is TGTGCCAGCAGCTTAGAGGTTAGAAACACTGAAGCTTTCTTT. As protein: CASSLEVRNTEAFF. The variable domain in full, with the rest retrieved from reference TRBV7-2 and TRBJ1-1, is GAGVSQSPSNKVTEKGKDVELRCDPISGHTALYWYRQSLGQGLEFLIYFQGNSAPDKSGLPSDRFSAERTGGSVSTLTIQRTQQEDSAVYLCASSLEVRNTEAFFGQGTRLTVV.

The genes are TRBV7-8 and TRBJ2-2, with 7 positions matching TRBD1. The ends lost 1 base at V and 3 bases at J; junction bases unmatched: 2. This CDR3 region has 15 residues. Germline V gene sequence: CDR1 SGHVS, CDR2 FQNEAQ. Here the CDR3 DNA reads TGTGCCAGCAGCTTAGGGCAGGGGGACACCGGGGAGCTGTTTTTT. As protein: CASSLGQGDTGELFF.

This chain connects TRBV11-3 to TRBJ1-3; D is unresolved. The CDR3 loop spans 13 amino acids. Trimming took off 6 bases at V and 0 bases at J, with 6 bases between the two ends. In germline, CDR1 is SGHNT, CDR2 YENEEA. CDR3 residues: CASRTDSGNTIYF. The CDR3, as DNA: TGTGCCAGCAGGACCGACTCTGGAAACACCATATATTTT.